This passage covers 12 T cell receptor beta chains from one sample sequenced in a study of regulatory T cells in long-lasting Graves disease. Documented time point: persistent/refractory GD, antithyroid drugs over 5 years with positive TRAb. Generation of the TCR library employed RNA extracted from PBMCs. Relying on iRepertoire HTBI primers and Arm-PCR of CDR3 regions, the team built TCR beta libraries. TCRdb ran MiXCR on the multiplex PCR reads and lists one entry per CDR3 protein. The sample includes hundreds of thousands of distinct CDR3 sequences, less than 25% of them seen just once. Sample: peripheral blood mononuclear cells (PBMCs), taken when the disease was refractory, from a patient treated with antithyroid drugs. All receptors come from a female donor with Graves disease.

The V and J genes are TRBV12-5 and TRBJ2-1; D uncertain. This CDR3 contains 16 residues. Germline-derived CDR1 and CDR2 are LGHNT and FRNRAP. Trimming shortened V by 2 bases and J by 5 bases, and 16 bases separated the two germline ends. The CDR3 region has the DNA TGTGCTAGTGGTTTGATCCTAGGTACTGAGGACAATGAGCAGTTCTTC. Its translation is CASGLILGTEDNEQFF.

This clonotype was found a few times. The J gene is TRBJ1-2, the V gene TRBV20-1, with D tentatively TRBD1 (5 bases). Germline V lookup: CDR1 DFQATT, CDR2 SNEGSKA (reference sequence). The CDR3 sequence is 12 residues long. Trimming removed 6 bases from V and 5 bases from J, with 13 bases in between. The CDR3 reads CSAVLGGYGYTF. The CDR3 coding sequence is TGCAGTGCCGTTTTGGGGGGTTATGGCTACACCTTC.

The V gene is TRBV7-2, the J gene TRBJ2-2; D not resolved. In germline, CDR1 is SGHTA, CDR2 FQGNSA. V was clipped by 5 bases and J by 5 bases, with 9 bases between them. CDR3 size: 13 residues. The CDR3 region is CASSPFFTGELFF. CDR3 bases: TGTGCCAGCAGCCCTTTCTTTACCGGGGAGCTGTTTTTT.

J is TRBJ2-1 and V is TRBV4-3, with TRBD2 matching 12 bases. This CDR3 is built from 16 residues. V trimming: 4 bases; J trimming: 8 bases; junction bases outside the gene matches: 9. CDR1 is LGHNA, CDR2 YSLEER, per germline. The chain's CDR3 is CASSPGASGRGDEQFF. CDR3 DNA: TGCGCCAGCAGCCCAGGCGCTAGCGGGAGGGGGGATGAGCAGTTCTTC.

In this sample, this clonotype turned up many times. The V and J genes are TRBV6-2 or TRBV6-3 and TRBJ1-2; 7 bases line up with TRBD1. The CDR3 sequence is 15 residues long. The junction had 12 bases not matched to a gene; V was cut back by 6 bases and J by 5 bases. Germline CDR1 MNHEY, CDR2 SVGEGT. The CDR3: CASRYPTGKGYGYTF. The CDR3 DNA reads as TGTGCCAGCAGATACCCGACAGGGAAAGGATATGGCTACACCTTC.

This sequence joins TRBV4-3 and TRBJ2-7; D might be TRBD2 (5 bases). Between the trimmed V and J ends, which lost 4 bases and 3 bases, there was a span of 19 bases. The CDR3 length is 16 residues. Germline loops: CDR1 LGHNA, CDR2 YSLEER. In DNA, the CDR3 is TGCGCCAGCAGCCCTCTTCTGGGGAGCCCCGACTACGAGCAGTACTTC. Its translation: CASSPLLGSPDYEQYF.

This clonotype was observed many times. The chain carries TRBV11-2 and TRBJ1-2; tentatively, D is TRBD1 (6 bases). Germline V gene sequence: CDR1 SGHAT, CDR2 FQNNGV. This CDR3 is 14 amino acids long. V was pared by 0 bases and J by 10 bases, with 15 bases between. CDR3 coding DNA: TGTGCCAGCAGCTTAGAGTATCTGGACAGTCACTACACCTTC. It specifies CASSLEYLDSHYTF.

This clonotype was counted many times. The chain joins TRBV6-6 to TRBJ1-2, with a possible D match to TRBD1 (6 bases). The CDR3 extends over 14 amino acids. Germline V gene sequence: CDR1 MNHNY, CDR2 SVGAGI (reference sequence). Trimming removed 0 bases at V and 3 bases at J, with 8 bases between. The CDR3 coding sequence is TGTGCCAGCAGTTACTCGGGGGGCGACTATGGCTACACCTTC. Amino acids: CASSYSGGDYGYTF.

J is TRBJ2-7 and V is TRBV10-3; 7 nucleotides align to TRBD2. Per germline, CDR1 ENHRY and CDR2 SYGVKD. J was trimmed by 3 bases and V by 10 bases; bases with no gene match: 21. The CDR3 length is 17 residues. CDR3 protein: CATRTGASGADLYEQYF. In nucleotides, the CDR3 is TGTGCCACCCGAACCGGGGCTAGCGGAGCGGACCTCTACGAGCAGTACTTC.

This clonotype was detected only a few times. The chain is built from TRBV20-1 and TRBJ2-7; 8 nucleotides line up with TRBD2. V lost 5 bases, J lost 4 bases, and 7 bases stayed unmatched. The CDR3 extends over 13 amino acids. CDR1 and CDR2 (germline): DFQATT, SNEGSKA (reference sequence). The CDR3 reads CSALSGSAYEQYF. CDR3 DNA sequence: TGCAGTGCTCTGAGCGGGAGCGCGTACGAGCAGTACTTC.

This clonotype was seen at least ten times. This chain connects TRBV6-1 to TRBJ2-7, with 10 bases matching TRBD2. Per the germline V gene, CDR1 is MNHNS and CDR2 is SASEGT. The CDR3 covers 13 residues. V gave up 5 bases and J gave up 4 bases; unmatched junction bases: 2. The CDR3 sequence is CASSRTSGYEQYF. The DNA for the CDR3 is TGTGCCAGCAGTCGGACTAGCGGTTACGAGCAGTACTTC.

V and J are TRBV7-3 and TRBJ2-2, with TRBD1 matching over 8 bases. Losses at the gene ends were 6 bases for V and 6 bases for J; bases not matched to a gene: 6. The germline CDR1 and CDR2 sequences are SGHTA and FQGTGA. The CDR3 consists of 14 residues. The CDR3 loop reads CASRPTGVSGELFF. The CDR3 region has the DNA TGTGCCAGCAGACCGACAGGGGTCTCCGGGGAGCTGTTTTTT.